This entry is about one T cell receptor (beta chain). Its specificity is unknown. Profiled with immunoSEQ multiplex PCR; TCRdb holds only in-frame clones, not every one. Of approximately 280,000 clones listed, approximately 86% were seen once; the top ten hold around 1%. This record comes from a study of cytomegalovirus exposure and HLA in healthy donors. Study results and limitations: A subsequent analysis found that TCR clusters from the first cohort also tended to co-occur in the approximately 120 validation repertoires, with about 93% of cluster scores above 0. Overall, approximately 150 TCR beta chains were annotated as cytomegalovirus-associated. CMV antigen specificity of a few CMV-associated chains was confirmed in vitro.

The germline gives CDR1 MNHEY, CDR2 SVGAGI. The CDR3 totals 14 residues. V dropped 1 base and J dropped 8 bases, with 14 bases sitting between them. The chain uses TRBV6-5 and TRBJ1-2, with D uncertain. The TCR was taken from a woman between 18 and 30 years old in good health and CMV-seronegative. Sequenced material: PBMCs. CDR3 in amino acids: CASSYWPSGNGYTF. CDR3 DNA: TGTGCCAGCAGTTACTGGCCCTCGGGGAACGGCTACACCTTC.